Reported below is one T cell receptor (beta chain). The second PCR ran about 6 to 12 cycles with a sample-barcoded 5' primer and J-beta primers. Each CDR3 protein gets one entry after TCRdb re-called the 5' RACE reads with MiXCR. The table lists 1.5 million to 2 million distinct CDR3 sequences, roughly two fifths of them singletons. This specimen comes from a study of blood T cells in healthy people across ages. V dropped 2 bases and J dropped 2; count of bases not matched to a gene: 11. CDR1 and CDR2 from the germline V gene are LGHDT and YNNKEL (reference sequence). CDR3 length equals 17 residues. The sample was blood. The chain couples TRBV3-1 to TRBJ2-7; 8 nucleotides align to TRBD2. The TCR sequence derives from a human donor in good health. CDR3 region: CASSQFGSGGFAYEQYF. The DNA of the CDR3 is TGTGCCAGCAGCCAATTCGGAAGCGGGGGCTTTGCCTACGAGCAGTACTTC.